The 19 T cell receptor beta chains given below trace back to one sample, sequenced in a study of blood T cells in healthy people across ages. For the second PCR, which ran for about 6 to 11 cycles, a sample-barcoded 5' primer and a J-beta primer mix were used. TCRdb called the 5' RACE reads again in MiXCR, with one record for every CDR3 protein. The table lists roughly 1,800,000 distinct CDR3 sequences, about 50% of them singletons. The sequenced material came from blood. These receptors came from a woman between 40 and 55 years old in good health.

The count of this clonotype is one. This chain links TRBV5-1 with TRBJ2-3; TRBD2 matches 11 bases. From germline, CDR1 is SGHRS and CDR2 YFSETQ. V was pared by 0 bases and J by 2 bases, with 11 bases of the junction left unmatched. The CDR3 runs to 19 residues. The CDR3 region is CASSLVLAGDPAPTDTQYF. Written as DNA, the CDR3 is TGCGCCAGCAGCTTGGTACTAGCGGGGGACCCGGCCCCCACAGATACGCAGTATTTT.

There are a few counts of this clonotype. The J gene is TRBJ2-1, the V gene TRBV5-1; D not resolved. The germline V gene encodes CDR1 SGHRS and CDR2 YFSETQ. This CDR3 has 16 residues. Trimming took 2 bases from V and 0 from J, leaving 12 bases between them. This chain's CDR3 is CASSLKRPSSYNEQFF. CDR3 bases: TGCGCCAGCAGCTTAAAGCGCCCGAGCTCCTACAATGAGCAGTTCTTC.

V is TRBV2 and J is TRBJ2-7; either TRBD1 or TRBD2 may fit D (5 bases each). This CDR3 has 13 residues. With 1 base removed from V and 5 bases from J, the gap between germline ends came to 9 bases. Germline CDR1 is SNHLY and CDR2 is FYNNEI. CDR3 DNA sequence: TGTGCCAGCAGTGAAGGTTGGGGGAACGAGCAGTACTTC. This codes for CASSEGWGNEQYF.

The CDR3, as DNA: TGCAGTGCTACCCACGGGACTAGCGGGGAGACCCAGTTCTTC. Translation gives CSATHGTSGETQFF. This chain joins TRBV20-1 and TRBJ2-1, with 13 bases matching TRBD2. V was clipped by 4 bases and J by 13 bases; unmatched bases: 10. The CDR3 extends over 14 amino acids. The germline V gene encodes CDR1 DFQATT and CDR2 SNEGSKA (reference sequence).

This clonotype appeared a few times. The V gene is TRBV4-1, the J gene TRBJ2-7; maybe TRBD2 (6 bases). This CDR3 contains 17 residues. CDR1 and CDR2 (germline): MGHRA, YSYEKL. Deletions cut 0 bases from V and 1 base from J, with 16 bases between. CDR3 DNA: TGCGCCAGCAGCCAAGAAGTGAGGACTGGAGGGTCCTACGAGCAGTACTTC. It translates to CASSQEVRTGGSYEQYF.

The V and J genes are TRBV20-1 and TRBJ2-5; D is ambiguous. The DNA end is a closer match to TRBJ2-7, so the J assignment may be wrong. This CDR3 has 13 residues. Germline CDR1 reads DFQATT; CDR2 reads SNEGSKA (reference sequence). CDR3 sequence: CSARDGKSYEQYF. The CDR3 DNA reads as TGCAGTGCTAGGGACGGAAAGAGCTACGAGCAGTACTTC.

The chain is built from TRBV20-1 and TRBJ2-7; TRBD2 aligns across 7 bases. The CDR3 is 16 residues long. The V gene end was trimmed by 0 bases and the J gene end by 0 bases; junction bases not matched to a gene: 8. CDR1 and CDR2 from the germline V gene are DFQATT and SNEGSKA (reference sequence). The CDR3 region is CSARDPTSRYSYEQYF. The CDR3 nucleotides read TGCAGTGCTAGAGACCCGACTAGCAGGTACTCCTACGAGCAGTACTTC.

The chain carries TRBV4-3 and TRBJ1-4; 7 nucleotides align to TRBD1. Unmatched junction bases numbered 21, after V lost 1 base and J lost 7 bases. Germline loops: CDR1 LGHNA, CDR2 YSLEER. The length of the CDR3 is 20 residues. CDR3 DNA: TGCGCCAGCAGCCAAGTTTGGATTCTTCTACAGGGGCGGGTGGGTGAAAAACTGTTTTTT. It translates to CASSQVWILLQGRVGEKLFF.

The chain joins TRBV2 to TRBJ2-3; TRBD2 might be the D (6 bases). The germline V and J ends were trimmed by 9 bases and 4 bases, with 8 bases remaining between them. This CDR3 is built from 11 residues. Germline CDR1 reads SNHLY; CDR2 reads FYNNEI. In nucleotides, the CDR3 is TGTGCCAGAACGGGGGCAGATACGCAGTATTTT. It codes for CARTGADTQYF.

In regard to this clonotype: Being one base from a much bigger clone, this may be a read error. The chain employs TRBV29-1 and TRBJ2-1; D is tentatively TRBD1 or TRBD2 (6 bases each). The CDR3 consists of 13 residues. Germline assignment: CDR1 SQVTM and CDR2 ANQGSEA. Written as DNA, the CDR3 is TGCAGCGACAGGAGGGGGTCCTACAATAAGCAGTTCTTC. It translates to CSDRRGSYNKQFF.

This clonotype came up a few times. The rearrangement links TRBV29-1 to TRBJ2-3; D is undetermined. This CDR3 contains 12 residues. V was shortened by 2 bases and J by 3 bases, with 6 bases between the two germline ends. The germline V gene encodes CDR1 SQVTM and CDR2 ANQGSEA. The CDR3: CSVESETDTQYF. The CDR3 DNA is TGCAGCGTTGAATCAGAAACAGATACGCAGTATTTT.

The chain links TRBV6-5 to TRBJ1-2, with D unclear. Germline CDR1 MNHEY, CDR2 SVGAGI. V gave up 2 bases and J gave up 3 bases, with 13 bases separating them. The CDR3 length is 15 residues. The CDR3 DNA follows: TGTGCCAGCAGTTACCTCGGCAGGAACTACTATGGCTACACCTTC. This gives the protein CASSYLGRNYYGYTF.

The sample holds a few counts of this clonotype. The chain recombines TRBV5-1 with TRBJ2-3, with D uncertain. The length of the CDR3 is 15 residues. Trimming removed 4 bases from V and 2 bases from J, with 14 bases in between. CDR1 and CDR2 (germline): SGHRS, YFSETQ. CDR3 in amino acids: CASSVGNLLTDTQYF. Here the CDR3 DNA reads TGCGCCAGCAGCGTCGGTAACCTCCTCACAGATACGCAGTATTTT.

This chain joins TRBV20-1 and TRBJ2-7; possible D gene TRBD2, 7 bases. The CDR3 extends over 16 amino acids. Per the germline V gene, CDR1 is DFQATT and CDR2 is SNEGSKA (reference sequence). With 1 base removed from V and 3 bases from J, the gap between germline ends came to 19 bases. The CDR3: CSARGRGDGLGYEQYF. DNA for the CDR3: TGCAGTGCTAGAGGGAGGGGGGACGGACTAGGCTACGAGCAGTACTTC.

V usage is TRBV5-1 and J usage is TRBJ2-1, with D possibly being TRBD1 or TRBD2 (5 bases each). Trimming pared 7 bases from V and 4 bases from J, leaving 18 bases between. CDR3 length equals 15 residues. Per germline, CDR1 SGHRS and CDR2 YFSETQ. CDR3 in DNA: TGCGCCAGCCACGGTGGGGGACGGTCATACAATGAGCAGTTCTTC. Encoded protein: CASHGGGRSYNEQFF. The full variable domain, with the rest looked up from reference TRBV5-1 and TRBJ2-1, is KAGVTQTPRYLIKTRGQQVTLSCSPISGHRSVSWYQQTPGQGLQFLFEYFSETQRNKGNFPGRFSGRQFSNSRSEMNVSTLELGDSALYLCASHGGGRSYNEQFFGPGTRLTVL.

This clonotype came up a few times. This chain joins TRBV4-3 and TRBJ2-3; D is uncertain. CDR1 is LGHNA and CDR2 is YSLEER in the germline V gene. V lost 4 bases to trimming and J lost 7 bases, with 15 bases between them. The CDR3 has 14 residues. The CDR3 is CASSPGPLRNTQYF. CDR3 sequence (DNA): TGCGCCAGCAGCCCGGGTCCTCTTCGCAATACGCAGTATTTT.

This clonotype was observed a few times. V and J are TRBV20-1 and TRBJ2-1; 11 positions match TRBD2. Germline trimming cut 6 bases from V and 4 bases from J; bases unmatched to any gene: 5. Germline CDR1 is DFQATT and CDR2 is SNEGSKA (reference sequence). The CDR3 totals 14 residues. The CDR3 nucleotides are TGCAGTGCGCCTAGCGGGGGGCTTTACAATGAGCAGTTCTTC. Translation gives CSAPSGGLYNEQFF.

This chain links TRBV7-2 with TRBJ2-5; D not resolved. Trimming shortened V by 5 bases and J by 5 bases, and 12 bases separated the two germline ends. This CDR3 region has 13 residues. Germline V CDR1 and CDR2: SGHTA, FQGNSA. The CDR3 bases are TGTGCCAGCAGCCCAGCCCGTCGGGAGACCCAGTACTTC. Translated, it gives CASSPARRETQYF.

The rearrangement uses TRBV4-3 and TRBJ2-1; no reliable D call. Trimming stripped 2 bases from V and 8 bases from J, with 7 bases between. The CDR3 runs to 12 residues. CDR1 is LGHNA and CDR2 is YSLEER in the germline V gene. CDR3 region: CASSQRRDEQFF. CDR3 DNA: TGCGCCAGCAGCCAACGACGGGATGAGCAGTTCTTC.